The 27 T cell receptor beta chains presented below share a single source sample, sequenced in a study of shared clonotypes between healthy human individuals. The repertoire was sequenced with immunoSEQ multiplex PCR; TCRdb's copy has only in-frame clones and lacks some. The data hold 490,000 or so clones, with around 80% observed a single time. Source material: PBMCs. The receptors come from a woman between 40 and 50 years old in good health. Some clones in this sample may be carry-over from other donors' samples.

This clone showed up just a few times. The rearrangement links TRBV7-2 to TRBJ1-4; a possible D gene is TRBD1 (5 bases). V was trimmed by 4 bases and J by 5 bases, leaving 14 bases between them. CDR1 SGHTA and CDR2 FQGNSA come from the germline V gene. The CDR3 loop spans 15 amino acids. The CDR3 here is CASSSPGQENEKLFF. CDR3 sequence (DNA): TGTGCCAGCAGCTCCCCGGGGCAGGAAAATGAAAAACTGTTTTTT.

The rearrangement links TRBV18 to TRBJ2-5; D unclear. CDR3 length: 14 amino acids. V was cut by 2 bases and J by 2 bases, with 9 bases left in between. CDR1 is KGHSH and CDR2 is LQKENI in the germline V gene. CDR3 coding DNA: TGTGCCAGCTCACCAGCGTCTACTCAAGAGACCCAGTACTTC. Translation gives CASSPASTQETQYF.

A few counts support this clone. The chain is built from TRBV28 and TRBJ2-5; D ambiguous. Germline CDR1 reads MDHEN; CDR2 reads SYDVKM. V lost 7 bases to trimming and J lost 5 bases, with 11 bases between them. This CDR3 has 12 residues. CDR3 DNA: TGTGCCAGCACGAGGAGTGGGGAGACCCAGTACTTC. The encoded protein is CASTRSGETQYF.

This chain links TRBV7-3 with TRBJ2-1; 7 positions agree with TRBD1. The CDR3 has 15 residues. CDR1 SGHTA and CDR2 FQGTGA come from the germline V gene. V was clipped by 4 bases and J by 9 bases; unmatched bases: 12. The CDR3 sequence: CASSSTGAGDGEQFF. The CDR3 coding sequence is TGTGCCAGCAGCTCTACAGGGGCCGGGGATGGTGAGCAGTTCTTC.

This CDR3 reads CASSLGRASGMSTDTQYF. The CDR3 DNA reads TGTGCCAGCAGCTTAGGACGGGCGAGCGGAATGAGCACAGATACGCAGTATTTT. V usage is TRBV11-3 and J usage is TRBJ2-3, with D maybe TRBD2 (5 bases). V gave up 1 base and J gave up 0 bases, with 17 bases separating them. CDR1 is SGHNT, CDR2 YENEEA, per germline. The CDR3 is 18 residues long.

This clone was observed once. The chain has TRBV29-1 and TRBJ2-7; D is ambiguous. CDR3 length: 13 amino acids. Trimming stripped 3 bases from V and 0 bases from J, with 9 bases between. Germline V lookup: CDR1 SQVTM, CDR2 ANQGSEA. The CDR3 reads CSVEVPVSYEQYF. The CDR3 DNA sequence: TGCAGCGTTGAGGTCCCGGTCTCCTACGAGCAGTACTTC.

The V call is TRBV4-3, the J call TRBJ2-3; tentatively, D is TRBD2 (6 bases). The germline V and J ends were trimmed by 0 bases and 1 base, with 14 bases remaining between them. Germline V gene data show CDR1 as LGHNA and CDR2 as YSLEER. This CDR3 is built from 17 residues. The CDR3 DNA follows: TGCGCCAGCAGCCAAGACCCGACCCCGGGGGGCACAGATACGCAGTATTTT. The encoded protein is CASSQDPTPGGTDTQYF.

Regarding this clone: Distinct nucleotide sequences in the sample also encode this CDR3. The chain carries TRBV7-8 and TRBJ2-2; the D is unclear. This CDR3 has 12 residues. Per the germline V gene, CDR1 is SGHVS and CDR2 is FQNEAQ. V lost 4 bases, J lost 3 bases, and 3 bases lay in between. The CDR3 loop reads CASSSYTGELFF. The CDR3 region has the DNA TGTGCCAGCAGCTCTTACACCGGGGAGCTGTTTTTT.

The CDR3: CSATGPRDAFF. The CDR3 nucleotides are TGCAGTGCGACGGGACCGAGGGACGCTTTCTTT. J is TRBJ1-1 and V is TRBV20-1; a possible D gene is TRBD1 (5 bases). The CDR3 is made up of 11 amino acids. Trimming left V 6 bases short and J 11 bases short, with 16 bases between. CDR1 is DFQATT, CDR2 SNEGSKA, per germline (reference sequence).

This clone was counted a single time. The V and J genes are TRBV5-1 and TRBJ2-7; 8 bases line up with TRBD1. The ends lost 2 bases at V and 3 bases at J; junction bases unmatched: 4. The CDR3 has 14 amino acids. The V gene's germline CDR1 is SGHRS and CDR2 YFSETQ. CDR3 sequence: CASSFFRGHYEQYF. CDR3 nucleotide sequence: TGCGCCAGCAGCTTCTTCAGGGGGCACTACGAGCAGTACTTC.

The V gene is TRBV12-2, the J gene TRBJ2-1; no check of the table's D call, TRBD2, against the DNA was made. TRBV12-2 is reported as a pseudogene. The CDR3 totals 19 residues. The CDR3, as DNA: TGTGCAAGTCGCTTAGGGACTAGCGGGTGCCCCTCTTCTGGCAATGAGCAGTTCTTC. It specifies CASRLGTSGCPSSGNEQFF.

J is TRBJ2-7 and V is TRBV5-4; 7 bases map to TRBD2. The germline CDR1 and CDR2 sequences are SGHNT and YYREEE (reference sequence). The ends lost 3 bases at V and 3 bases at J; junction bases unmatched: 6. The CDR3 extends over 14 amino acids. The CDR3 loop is CASSWSGIVYEQYF. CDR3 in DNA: TGTGCCAGCAGCTGGAGCGGGATCGTCTACGAGCAGTACTTC.

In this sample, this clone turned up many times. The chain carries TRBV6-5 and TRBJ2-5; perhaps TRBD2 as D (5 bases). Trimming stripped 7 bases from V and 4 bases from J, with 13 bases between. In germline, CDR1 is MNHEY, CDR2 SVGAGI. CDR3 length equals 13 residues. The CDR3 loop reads CASTPGYRETQYF. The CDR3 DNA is TGTGCCAGCACTCCGGGATACCGAGAGACCCAGTACTTC.

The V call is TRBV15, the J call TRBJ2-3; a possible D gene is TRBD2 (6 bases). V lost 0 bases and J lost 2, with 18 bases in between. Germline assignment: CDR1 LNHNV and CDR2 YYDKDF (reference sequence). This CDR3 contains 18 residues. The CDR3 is CATSRDLGGTLYTDTQYF. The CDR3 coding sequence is TGTGCCACCAGCAGAGATTTAGGCGGGACCCTATACACAGATACGCAGTATTTT.

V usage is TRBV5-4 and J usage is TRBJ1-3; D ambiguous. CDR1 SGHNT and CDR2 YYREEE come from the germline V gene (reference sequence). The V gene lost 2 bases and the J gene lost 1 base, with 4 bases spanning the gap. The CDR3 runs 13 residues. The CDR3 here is CASSFSSGNTIYF. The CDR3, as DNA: TGTGCCAGCAGCTTCTCGTCTGGAAACACCATATATTTT.

CDR3 DNA: TGCAGCGTCCTGGGACTAGCGGGAGGGGCTCACTGGGAGACCCAGTACTTC. This gives the protein CSVLGLAGGAHWETQYF. The chain uses TRBV29-1 and TRBJ2-5; TRBD2 aligns across 16 bases. This CDR3 contains 17 residues. Germline assignment: CDR1 SQVTM and CDR2 ANQGSEA. The V and J ends lost 6 bases and 5 bases, in that order; junction bases with no gene match: 12.

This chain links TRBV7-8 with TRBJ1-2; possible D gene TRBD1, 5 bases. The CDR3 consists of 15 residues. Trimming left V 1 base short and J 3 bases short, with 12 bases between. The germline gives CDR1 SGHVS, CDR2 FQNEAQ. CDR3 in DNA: TGTGCCAGCAGCTTAGACAATAGGGGAGACTATGGCTACACCTTC. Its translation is CASSLDNRGDYGYTF.

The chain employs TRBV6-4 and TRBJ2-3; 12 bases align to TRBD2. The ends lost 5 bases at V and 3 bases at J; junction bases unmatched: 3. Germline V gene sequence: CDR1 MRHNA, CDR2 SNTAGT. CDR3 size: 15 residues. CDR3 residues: CASSPGLAGTDTQYF. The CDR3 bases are TGTGCCAGCAGTCCCGGACTAGCGGGAACAGATACGCAGTATTTT.

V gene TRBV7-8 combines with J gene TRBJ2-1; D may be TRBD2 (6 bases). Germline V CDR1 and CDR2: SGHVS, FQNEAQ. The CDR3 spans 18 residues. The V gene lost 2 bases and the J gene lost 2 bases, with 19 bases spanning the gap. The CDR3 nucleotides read TGTGCCAGCAGCTTAAGACGGGTAAGCGGGCCTACCTACAATGAGCAGTTCTTC. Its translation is CASSLRRVSGPTYNEQFF.

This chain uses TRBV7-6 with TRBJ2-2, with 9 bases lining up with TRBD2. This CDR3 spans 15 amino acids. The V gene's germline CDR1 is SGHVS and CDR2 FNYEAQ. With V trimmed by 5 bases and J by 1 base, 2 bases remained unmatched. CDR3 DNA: TGTGCCAGCAGCCGAGCGGGAGGGAACACCGGGGAGCTGTTTTTT. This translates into CASSRAGGNTGELFF.

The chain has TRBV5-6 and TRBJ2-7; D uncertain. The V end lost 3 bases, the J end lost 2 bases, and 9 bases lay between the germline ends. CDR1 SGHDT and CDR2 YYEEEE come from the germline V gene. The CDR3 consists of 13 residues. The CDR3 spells CASSYAGPYEQYF. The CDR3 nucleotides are TGTGCCAGCAGCTACGCAGGACCCTACGAGCAGTACTTC.

The DNA for the CDR3 is TGTGCCAGTAGTATAGACGGCACTTTACAAGAGACCCAGTACTTC. Amino acids: CASSIDGTLQETQYF. V is TRBV19 and J is TRBJ2-5; D is undetermined. Germline CDR1 and CDR2: LNHDA and SQIVND (reference sequence). CDR3 length: 15 amino acids. Trimming removed 0 bases at V and 2 bases at J, with 10 bases between.

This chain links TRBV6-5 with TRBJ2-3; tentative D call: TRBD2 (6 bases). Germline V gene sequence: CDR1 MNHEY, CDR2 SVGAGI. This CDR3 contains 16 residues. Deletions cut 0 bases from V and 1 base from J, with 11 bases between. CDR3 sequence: CASSYSASERTDTQYF. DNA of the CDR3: TGTGCCAGCAGTTACTCTGCTAGCGAGCGCACAGATACGCAGTATTTT.

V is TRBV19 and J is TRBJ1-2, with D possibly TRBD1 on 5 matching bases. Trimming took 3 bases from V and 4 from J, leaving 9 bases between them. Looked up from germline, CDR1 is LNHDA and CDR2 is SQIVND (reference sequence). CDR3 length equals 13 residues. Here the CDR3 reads CASSMVTGYGYTF. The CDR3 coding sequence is TGTGCCAGTAGTATGGTAACAGGCTATGGCTACACCTTC.

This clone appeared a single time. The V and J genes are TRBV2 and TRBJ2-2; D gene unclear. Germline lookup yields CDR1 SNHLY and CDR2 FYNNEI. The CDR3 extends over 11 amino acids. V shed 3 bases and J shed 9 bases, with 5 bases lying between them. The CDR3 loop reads CASSDAWELFF. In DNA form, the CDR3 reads TGTGCCAGCAGTGATGCTTGGGAGCTGTTTTTT.

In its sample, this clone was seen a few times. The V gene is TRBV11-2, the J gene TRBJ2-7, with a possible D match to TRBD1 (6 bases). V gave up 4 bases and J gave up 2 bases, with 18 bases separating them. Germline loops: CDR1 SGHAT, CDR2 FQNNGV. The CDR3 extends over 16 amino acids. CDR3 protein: CASSSPQTGRAYEQYF. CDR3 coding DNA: TGTGCCAGCAGCTCCCCACAAACAGGGCGTGCCTACGAGCAGTACTTC.

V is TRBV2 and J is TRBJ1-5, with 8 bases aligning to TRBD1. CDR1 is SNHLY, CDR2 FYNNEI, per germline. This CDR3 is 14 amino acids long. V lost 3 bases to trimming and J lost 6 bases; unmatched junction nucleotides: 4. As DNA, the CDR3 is TGTGCCAGCAGTGAGGACAGGGTTAGTCAGCCCCAGCATTTT. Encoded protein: CASSEDRVSQPQHF.